Below, 8 T cell receptor beta chains from the same sample are listed, as sequenced in a study of cytomegalovirus exposure and HLA in healthy donors. Primers for the PCR totalled 60 Vbeta and 13 Jbeta. Data came from immunoSEQ multiplex PCR; TCRdb stores just in-frame clones and leaves some out. The sample includes about 200,000 clones, around 80% of them seen just once. Sequencing was done on a sample of PBMCs. The source is a woman aged 30 to 39 in good health and CMV-seropositive.

In this sample, this clone turned up once. This sequence joins TRBV6-1 and TRBJ1-2; the D gene is possibly TRBD1 (5 bases). Germline V gene data show CDR1 as MNHNS and CDR2 as SASEGT. V lost 5 bases and J lost 4, with 17 bases in between. This CDR3 region has 15 residues. CDR3 amino acids: CASSSNLGGGYGYTF. CDR3 sequence (DNA): TGTGCCAGCAGTTCCAACCTCGGGGGTGGCTATGGCTACACCTTC.

In this sample, this clone turned up once. The chain has TRBV4-3 and TRBJ1-3; 9 bases are a match to TRBD1. Germline-derived CDR1 and CDR2 are LGHNA and YSLEER. With V trimmed by 4 bases and J by 4 bases, 5 bases remained unmatched. The length of the CDR3 is 15 residues. The CDR3 nucleotides read TGCGCCAGCAGCCCCCAACAGGGGGCCGGAAACACCATATATTTT. This translates into CASSPQQGAGNTIYF.

The gene calls are TRBV5-1 and TRBJ2-6, with a possible D match to TRBD1 (6 bases). The germline V and J ends were trimmed by 4 bases and 2 bases, with 13 bases remaining between them. CDR1 is SGHRS, CDR2 YFSETQ, per germline. CDR3 length: 16 residues. The CDR3 nucleotides are TGCGCCAGCAGCCCCGGCGGACAGACTGGGGCCAACGTCCTGACTTTC. Translation: CASSPGGQTGANVLTF.

The chain carries TRBV9 and TRBJ2-3; D might be TRBD2 (5 bases). CDR1 and CDR2 from the germline V gene are SGDLS and YYNGEE. The CDR3 has 16 amino acids. Trimming took off 4 bases at V and 0 bases at J, with 15 bases between the two ends. DNA for the CDR3: TGTGCCAGCAGCCAGAGGGCAGCTTCTAGCACAGATACGCAGTATTTT. This translates into CASSQRAASSTDTQYF.

V gene TRBV4-2 combines with J gene TRBJ2-1; D is ambiguous. CDR1 and CDR2 from the germline V gene are LGHNA and YNFKEQ. V lost 6 bases and J 3 bases, leaving 12 bases between the germline ends. This CDR3 has 14 amino acids. The CDR3 region is CASRHLGRYNEQFF. The CDR3 bases are TGTGCCAGCAGACACTTGGGCCGCTACAATGAGCAGTTCTTC.

This clone was found a few times. The CDR3 region has the DNA TGTGCCAGCAGCGTAGGAGGGGGGGTCAGTAACATTCAGTACTTC. It codes for CASSVGGGVSNIQYF. The chain combines TRBV9 with TRBJ2-4, with TRBD2 as a possible D gene (7 bases). This CDR3 has 15 residues. The V and J ends lost 0 bases and 7 bases respectively, with 14 bases between them. The germline gives CDR1 SGDLS, CDR2 YYNGEE. The full variable domain, its missing parts supplied by reference TRBV9 and TRBJ2-4, is DSGVTQTPKHLITATGQRVTLRCSPRSGDLSVYWYQQSLDQGLQFLIQYYNGEERAKGNILERFSAQQFPDLHSELNLSSLELGDSALYFCASSVGGGVSNIQYFGAGTRLSVL.

The rearrangement joins TRBV4-3 to TRBJ2-1; tentatively, D is TRBD2 (6 bases). Germline-derived CDR1 and CDR2 are LGHNA and YSLEER. The CDR3 extends over 17 amino acids. Trimming removed 3 bases from V and 0 bases from J, with 15 bases in between. The CDR3 loop is CASSQAGLRTSYNEQFF. CDR3 in DNA: TGCGCCAGCAGCCAGGCGGGACTCCGAACCTCCTACAATGAGCAGTTCTTC.

The V call is TRBV5-4, the J call TRBJ2-5; 12 bases fit TRBD2. V gave up 9 bases and J gave up 5 bases; unmatched junction bases: 5. The CDR3 consists of 13 residues. Looked up from germline, CDR1 is SGHNT and CDR2 is YYREEE (reference sequence). For the CDR3, the DNA is TGTGCCACCCGACTAGCGGGAGTCGAGACCCAGTACTTC. Its protein is CATRLAGVETQYF.